One and the same sample provided the 24 T cell receptor gamma chains below, sequenced in a study of gamma-delta chains in newborns, infants, children. TCRdb reanalysed the reads with CATT. The table has about 2,500 gamma-chain clones, approximately 40% seen once. Sample: blood. The receptors stem from a child who was a newborn, infant or young child, either healthy, febrile or measles-vaccinated (not recorded which).

As regards this clone: Within the sample, other DNA sequences also encode this same CDR3. The rearrangement uses TRGV9 and TRGJ1 or TRGJ2. No J gene is reported in TCRdb; it was inferred here by comparing the DNA with germline. After removal of 0 bases from V and 7 bases from J, the junction contained 3 bases not matched to a gene. This CDR3 is 12 amino acids long. CDR1 is GITISATS, CDR2 ISYDGTV, per germline (reference sequence). As DNA, the CDR3 is TGTGCCTTGTGGGAGGTGAGGTATAAGAAACTCTTT. This gives the protein CALWEVRYKKLF.

With respect to this clone: A much more abundant neighbour one base away suggests this may be a read error. There is no V gene call, and the J gene is TRGJ1 or TRGJ2. CDR3 length: 11 amino acids. CDR3 loop: CATCDGPKKLF. In DNA form, the CDR3 reads TGTGCCACCTGTGACGGGCCAAAGAAACTCTTT.

This clone was counted a few times. This sequence joins TRGV9 and TRGJP2. TCRdb does not report a J gene; here it was assigned by matching the DNA to germline references. Germline V lookup: CDR1 GITISATS, CDR2 ISYDGTV (reference sequence). The junction had 6 bases not matched to a gene; V was cut back by 2 bases and J by 0 bases. The CDR3 totals 16 residues. In DNA, the CDR3 is TGTGCCTTGTGGGAGGAGAGATATAGTAGTGATTGGATCAAGACGTTT. This codes for CALWEERYSSDWIKTF.

This clone was seen a handful of times. The genes are TRGV8 and TRGJP2. In the absence of a J gene in TCRdb, the DNA was matched to germline to assign it here. V dropped 2 bases and J dropped 6; count of bases not matched to a gene: 3. Germline V gene data show CDR1 as VENAVY and CDR2 as YDSYNSRV. The CDR3 is 13 amino acids. The CDR3 DNA is TGTGCCACCTGGGATACTGGTGATTGGATCAAGACGTTT. Its translation is CATWDTGDWIKTF.

This clone was observed a few times. The V call is TRGV3, the J call TRGJ1 or TRGJ2. No J segment appears in TCRdb, so it was assigned here by matching the sequence to germline. Germline CDR1 is VTNTFY and CDR2 is YDVSTARD (reference sequence). J was trimmed by 5 bases and V by 5 bases; bases with no gene match: 9. This CDR3 region has 13 residues. The CDR3 loop is CATWARRDYKKLF. The CDR3 DNA reads TGTGCCACCTGGGCGCGAAGGGATTATAAGAAACTCTTT.

Worth noting for this clone: The same CDR3 can be traced to other DNA sequences in this sample. The rearrangement joins TRGV4 to TRGJP2. TCRdb offers no J gene call, so here the DNA was matched to germline to obtain one. This CDR3 is 13 amino acids long. Germline-derived CDR1 and CDR2 are EGSTGY and YDSYTSSV. V lost 3 bases to trimming and J lost 4 bases; unmatched junction nucleotides: 2. CDR3 in amino acids: CATWDTSDWIKTF. The CDR3 bases are TGTGCCACCTGGGATACTAGTGATTGGATCAAGACGTTT.

This clone was observed a handful of times. The chain joins TRGV3 to TRGJ1 or TRGJ2. Germline CDR1 VTNTFY, CDR2 YDVSTARD (reference sequence). V lost 5 bases, J lost 0 bases, and 4 bases stayed unmatched. This CDR3 comprises 13 residues. The CDR3 sequence is CATWAQNYYKKLF. CDR3 nucleotide sequence: TGTGCCACCTGGGCCCAGAATTATTATAAGAAACTCTTT.

V is TRGV9 and J is TRGJ1 or TRGJ2. The J gene, missing from TCRdb, was assigned here through DNA to germline matching. The CDR3 is 14 amino acids. The germline V gene encodes CDR1 GITISATS and CDR2 ISYDGTV (reference sequence). Losses at the gene ends were 3 bases for V and 3 bases for J; bases not matched to a gene: 8. The CDR3 bases are TGTGCCTTGTGGGAGAGGAAATTTTATTATAAGAAACTCTTT. This translates into CALWERKFYYKKLF.

This clone has just a few counts. V usage is TRGV3 and J usage is TRGJ1 or TRGJ2. Losses at the gene ends were 3 bases for V and 7 bases for J; bases not matched to a gene: 6. Germline V gives CDR1 VTNTFY, CDR2 YDVSTARD (reference sequence). The CDR3 covers 12 residues. The CDR3 DNA follows: TGTGCCACCTGGGACCCACCCTATAAGAAACTCTTT. Translation gives CATWDPPYKKLF.

This clone came up once. The V and J genes are TRGV2 and TRGJ1 or TRGJ2. Since TCRdb gives no J gene, matching the DNA to germline was used here to assign it. CDR3 length: 14 amino acids. CDR1 is EGSNGY and CDR2 is YDSYNSKV in the germline V gene. V shed 2 bases and J 2 bases; nucleotides not matched to a gene: 6. CDR3 sequence reads: CATWDVLYYYKKLF. For the CDR3, the DNA is TGTGCCACCTGGGACGTACTGTATTATTATAAGAAACTCTTT.

V gene TRGV4 combines with J gene TRGJ1 or TRGJ2. With V trimmed by 3 bases and J by 7 bases, 3 bases remained unmatched. The CDR3 is 11 residues long. Germline V gene data show CDR1 as EGSTGY and CDR2 as YDSYTSSV. CDR3 loop: CATWDSYKKLF. The DNA of the CDR3 is TGTGCCACCTGGGATTCGTATAAGAAACTCTTT.

In its sample, this clone was seen a few times. The same CDR3 arises from other DNA sequences in this sample as well. The CDR3 sequence is CALWEVRGYKKLF. CDR3 sequence (DNA): TGTGCCTTGTGGGAGGTGCGGGGTTATAAGAAACTCTTT. The chain couples TRGV9 to TRGJ1 or TRGJ2. TCRdb gives no J gene; it was assigned here by matching the DNA to germline. The CDR3 has 13 amino acids. Trimming removed 0 bases from V and 6 bases from J; junction bases left unmatched: 5. Germline lookup yields CDR1 GITISATS and CDR2 ISYDGTV (reference sequence).

This clone was seen a few times. The rearrangement uses TRGV9 and TRGJP. Matching the DNA to germline supplied the J gene, which TCRdb does not give. The CDR3 covers 17 residues. Looked up from germline, CDR1 is GITISATS and CDR2 is ISYDGTV (reference sequence). V was clipped by 0 bases and J by 7 bases; unmatched bases: 6. The CDR3 bases are TGTGCCTTGTGGGAGGTGAGACGGGAGTTGGGCAAAAAAATCAAGGTATTT. Translation: CALWEVRRELGKKIKVF.

This clone has more than one count but fewer than ten. This rearrangement joins TRGV4 to TRGJP2. TCRdb offers no J gene call, so here the DNA was matched to germline to obtain one. The CDR3 loop spans 15 amino acids. V was clipped by 4 bases and J by 1 base; unmatched bases: 6. From germline, CDR1 is EGSTGY and CDR2 YDSYTSSV. The CDR3, as DNA: TGTGCCACCTGGGAGGGGGTTAGTAGTGATTGGATCAAGACGTTT. It encodes CATWEGVSSDWIKTF.

The table lists this clone with a few counts. The same CDR3 can be traced to other DNA sequences in this sample. This sequence joins TRGV4 and TRGJ1 or TRGJ2. The J gene, not given by TCRdb, was assigned here from a germline match of the nucleotide sequence. There are 11 residues in the CDR3. V shed 2 bases, J shed 7 bases, and the junction held 2 bases outside the gene matches. Germline CDR1 is EGSTGY and CDR2 is YDSYTSSV. The CDR3 spells CATWDVYKKLF. The DNA for the CDR3 is TGTGCCACCTGGGATGTCTATAAGAAACTCTTT.

Note on this clone: Other nucleotide sequences from this sample produce the same CDR3. This CDR3 is CATWDRLDYKKLF. In nucleotides, the CDR3 is TGTGCCACCTGGGACAGGCTGGATTATAAGAAACTCTTT. The gene calls are TRGV5 and TRGJ1 or TRGJ2. No J gene is reported in TCRdb; it was inferred here by comparing the DNA with germline. The CDR3 is 13 residues long. V shed 0 bases, J shed 5 bases, and the junction held 4 bases outside the gene matches. The V gene's germline CDR1 is VINAFY and CDR2 YDVSNSKD.

This clone appeared a few times. The same CDR3 also results from other DNA sequences found in this sample. The chain uses TRGV5 and TRGJ1 or TRGJ2. TCRdb is silent on the J gene; assignment here came from matching the DNA to germline. The junction had 11 bases not matched to a gene; V was cut back by 2 bases and J by 4 bases. The CDR3 is made up of 15 amino acids. Germline loops: CDR1 VINAFY, CDR2 YDVSNSKD. CDR3 nucleotides: TGTGCCACCTGGGACACAAGCCTCTCGTATTATAAGAAACTCTTT. Translation: CATWDTSLSYYKKLF.

V usage is TRGV8 and J usage is TRGJ1 or TRGJ2. The J gene was missing in TCRdb and was found by matching the end of the DNA to germline. The CDR3 extends over 11 amino acids. Germline trimming cut 5 bases from V and 5 bases from J; bases unmatched to any gene: 3. In germline, CDR1 is VENAVY, CDR2 YDSYNSRV. This CDR3 reads CATWGHYKKLF. In DNA form, the CDR3 reads TGTGCCACCTGGGGTCATTATAAGAAACTCTTT.

The chain recombines TRGV4 with TRGJ1 or TRGJ2. TCRdb carries no J gene annotation; the J gene was assigned here by matching the DNA with germline. V lost 8 bases and J lost 0; bases outside the gene matches: 16. Germline V lookup: CDR1 EGSTGY, CDR2 YDSYTSSV. There are 16 residues in the CDR3. DNA of the CDR3: TGTGCCACCTCCGCAACTATTGTCACGAATTATTATAAGAAACTCTTT. Translation gives CATSATIVTNYYKKLF.

There are a few counts of this clone. Other DNA sequences in the same sample also yield this CDR3. The rearrangement links TRGV4 to TRGJ1 or TRGJ2. The J gene was not available in TCRdb and was assigned here by matching the DNA to germline segments. This CDR3 is 14 amino acids long. CDR1 and CDR2 (germline): EGSTGY, YDSYTSSV. V gave up 0 bases and J gave up 1 base; unmatched junction bases: 3. The CDR3 coding sequence is TGTGCCACCTGGGATGGGCCCAATTATTATAAGAAACTCTTT. Residues: CATWDGPNYYKKLF.

With respect to this clone: An end of the junction differs from the germline gene, which may be a read error. The V gene is TRGV2, the J gene TRGJ1 or TRGJ2. TCRdb gives no J gene; it was assigned here by matching the DNA to germline. Germline V gene lookup returns CDR1 EGSNGY and CDR2 YDSYNSKV. CDR3 size: 13 residues. CDR3: CATWCEGGYRKLF. The DNA for the CDR3 is TGTGCCACCTGGTGCGAGGGGGGTTATAGGAAACTCTTT.

J is TRGJ1 or TRGJ2 and V is TRGV4. The J gene was missing in TCRdb and was found by matching the end of the DNA to germline. CDR3 length: 11 residues. CDR1 is EGSTGY and CDR2 is YDSYTSSV in the germline V gene. Losses at the gene ends were 5 bases for V and 7 bases for J; bases not matched to a gene: 5. The CDR3 is CATWGAYKKLF. The CDR3 DNA is TGTGCCACCTGGGGGGCCTATAAGAAACTCTTT.

This clone appeared a few times. The rearrangement joins TRGV8 to TRGJ1 or TRGJ2. Since TCRdb gives no J gene, matching the DNA to germline was used here to assign it. The V and J ends lost 5 bases and 3 bases, in that order; junction bases with no gene match: 10. This CDR3 has 14 residues. Germline V gives CDR1 VENAVY, CDR2 YDSYNSRV. The CDR3 region is CATWAVGGYYKKLF. The CDR3 nucleotides read TGTGCCACCTGGGCCGTTGGAGGTTATTATAAGAAACTCTTT.

The chain combines TRGV3 with TRGJP2. Here the J gene came from matching the DNA to germline, since TCRdb omits it. J was trimmed by 3 bases and V by 3 bases; bases with no gene match: 4. There are 14 residues in the CDR3. The V gene's germline CDR1 is VTNTFY and CDR2 YDVSTARD (reference sequence). CDR3 protein: CATWDSGSDWIKTF. CDR3 in DNA: TGTGCCACCTGGGACTCCGGTAGTGATTGGATCAAGACGTTT.